These T cell receptor beta chains were read from a single sample in a study of T-cell reconstitution after alpha-beta-depleted transplantation in children. MiXCR, applied by TCRdb to the PCR reads, yields one record per CDR3 protein. Here the sample spans fewer than 700,000 distinct CDR3 sequences, approximately 12% being singletons. The sample was PBMCs, mostly from graft donor cells, taken 360 days after TCRalphabeta/CD19-depleted stem cell transplant. The source of these receptors is a male patient aged 10 to 17 who had a stem cell transplant for acute myeloid leukemia, so the T cells may come from the graft donor. CDR3s include the opening cysteine and the closing phenylalanine or tryptophan. D genes are given only for firm matches. A row's size may be missing; if present it is once, few, many or a size class.

.	.	TRBV5-1	TRBJ2-7	CASSLDRPGLGEQYF	TGCGCCAGCAGCTTGGACCGCCCAGGGCTGGGCGAGCAGTACTTC
.	few	TRBV5-1	TRBJ2-1	CASSLVGPLVGFYNEQFF	TGCGCCAGCAGCTTGGTGGGACCCCTCGTAGGCTTCTACAATGAGCAGTTCTTC
.	once	TRBV6-4	TRBJ1-1	CASKSDANTEAFF	TGTGCCAGCAAGAGCGACGCGAACACTGAAGCTTTCTTT
TRBD2	few	TRBV28	TRBJ2-1	CASSFRISGSSYNEQFF	TGTGCCAGCAGTTTTCGCATTAGCGGGAGTTCCTACAATGAGCAGTTCTTC
.	few	TRBV24-1	TRBJ2-1	CATSDSPLKQDNEQFF	TGTGCCACCAGTGACTCGCCCCTAAAACAAGACAATGAGCAGTTCTTC
.	many	TRBV5-6	TRBJ1-5	CASSPDGVLWPQHF	TGTGCCAGCAGCCCTGACGGAGTCTTATGGCCCCAGCATTTT
TRBD2	many	TRBV6-1	TRBJ2-7	CASRETSGSYEQYF	TGTGCCAGCAGGGAGACTAGCGGGAGCTACGAGCAGTACTTC
TRBD1	few	TRBV27	TRBJ2-7	CASSLKFWTGGFSYEQYF	TGTGCCAGCAGTTTAAAGTTTTGGACAGGGGGCTTCTCCTACGAGCAGTACTTC
.	.	TRBV10-2	TRBJ2-2	CASSDGGPGELFF	TGCGCCAGCAGTGATGGGGGGCCCGGGGAGCTGTTTTTT
TRBD1	few	TRBV12-3/TRBV12-4	TRBJ1-5	CASSPSLDRGNQPQHF	TGTGCCAGCAGTCCTTCGTTAGACAGGGGCAATCAGCCCCAGCATTTT
.	once	TRBV25-1	TRBJ2-1	CAKGGGVLNGRRKLLSSYNEQFF	TGTGCCAAAGGGGGTGGGGTCCTCAATGGGCGACGAAAGCTGTTGAGCTCCTACAATGAGCAGTTCTTC
.	.	TRBV12-3/TRBV12-4	TRBJ2-5	CASKQNSAVVQETQYF	TGTGCCAGCAAACAAAACTCAGCGGTAGTTCAAGAGACCCAGTACTTC
.	few	TRBV9	TRBJ2-3	CASSVEGRSGLSTDTQYF	TGTGCCAGCAGCGTAGAGGGGAGGAGCGGGCTGAGCACAGATACGCAGTATTTT
.	few	TRBV7-9	TRBJ1-1	CASSLGAPRVSWTEAFF	TGTGCCAGCAGCTTAGGGGCCCCCAGGGTGAGTTGGACTGAAGCTTTCTTT
.	many	TRBV5-1	TRBJ2-1	CASNLGTLSGQFF	TGCGCCAGCAACCTAGGGACTCTCAGTGGGCAGTTCTTC
.	.	TRBV4-3	TRBJ2-7	CASSQDSGLSYEQYF	TGCGCCAGCAGCCAAGATAGCGGTCTCTCCTACGAGCAGTACTTC
TRBD2	few	TRBV24-1	TRBJ2-1	CATSDRTSGYNEQFF	TGTGCCACCAGTGACCGGACTAGCGGTTACAATGAGCAGTTCTTC
.	many	TRBV29-1	TRBJ1-2	CSVEDWNRPNYGYTF	TGCAGCGTTGAAGATTGGAACAGGCCCAACTATGGCTACACCTTC
.	many	TRBV29-1	TRBJ2-5	CSVAETPRQETQYF	TGCAGCGTTGCCGAGACGCCTCGGCAAGAGACCCAGTACTTC
TRBD2	.	TRBV7-9	TRBJ2-1	CASSLVGRLADNEQFF	TGTGCCAGCAGCTTAGTAGGACGTCTAGCGGATAATGAGCAGTTCTTC
.	.	TRBV27	TRBJ2-2	CASSFGGAGELFF	TGTGCCAGCAGTTTCGGTGGGGCCGGGGAGCTGTTTTTT
.	few	TRBV7-9	TRBJ2-3	CASPSGENTDTQYF	TGTGCCAGCCCTTCAGGGGAGAACACAGATACGCAGTATTTT
.	.	TRBV19	TRBJ1-1	CASRVRSLAAEAFF	TGTGCCTCCCGCGTCCGGTCTCTGGCGGCTGAAGCTTTCTTT
.	.	TRBV2	TRBJ2-1	CASAKGSSYNEQFF	TGTGCCAGCGCAAAAGGGAGCTCCTACAATGAGCAGTTCTTC
.	few	TRBV28	TRBJ1-2	CASSRTQGGYGYTF	TGTGCCAGCAGTAGGACCCAAGGAGGCTATGGCTACACCTTC
TRBD1	few	TRBV28	TRBJ2-5	CASSPPGTAVLRRETQYF	TGTGCCAGCAGCCCCCCCGGGACAGCGGTCCTTAGACGAGAGACCCAGTACTTC
TRBD1	few	TRBV29-1	TRBJ2-7	CSVAPTGTDRTVSYEQYF	TGCAGCGTTGCCCCAACGGGGACAGACCGTACCGTCTCCTACGAGCAGTACTTC
.	.	TRBV9	TRBJ2-7	CASSPTGPPGEQYF	TGTGCCAGCAGCCCAACGGGACCGCCGGGGGAGCAGTACTTC
.	many	TRBV14	TRBJ1-6	CASSQILGYNSPLHF	TGTGCCAGCAGCCAGATACTTGGTTACAATTCACCCCTCCACTTT
.	many	TRBV29-1	TRBJ1-4	CSEHTRGREKLFF	TGCAGCGAACACACCCGCGGGCGTGAAAAACTGTTTTTT
.	few	TRBV29-1	TRBJ2-7	CSATPTDRAYEQYF	TGCAGCGCAACACCGACCGACAGAGCCTACGAGCAGTACTTC
TRBD1	.	TRBV12-3/TRBV12-4	TRBJ2-5	CASTLGTGAWGQETQYF	TGTGCCAGCACCCTAGGGACAGGGGCTTGGGGTCAAGAGACCCAGTACTTC
.	many	TRBV5-1	TRBJ2-2	CASSLGVRNTGELFF	TGCGCCAGCAGCTTGGGGGTTCGGAACACCGGGGAGCTGTTTTTT
TRBD1	many	TRBV9	TRBJ2-7	CASSVTTGPASYEQYF	TGTGCCAGCAGCGTGACGACAGGGCCCGCATCATACGAGCAGTACTTC
TRBD1	many	TRBV7-2	TRBJ2-7	CASSLLTGGIYEQYF	TGTGCCAGCAGCTTGCTGACAGGGGGCATCTACGAGCAGTACTTC
.	.	TRBV28	TRBJ1-4	CASTKPRLGEKLFF	TGTGCCAGCACCAAACCCCGCCTGGGTGAAAAACTGTTTTTT
.	.	TRBV6-6	TRBJ2-3	CASSEGRYTQYF	TGTGCCAGCAGTGAGGGCAGGTATACGCAGTATTTT
.	many	TRBV9	TRBJ2-5	CASSVGNHRGETQYF	TGTGCCAGCAGCGTAGGTAACCATAGGGGAGAGACCCAGTACTTC
TRBD1	few	TRBV11-2	TRBJ1-2	CASSDATRGFTF	TGTGCCAGCAGCGACGCCACCAGGGGGTTCACCTTC
.	few	TRBV12-3/TRBV12-4	TRBJ1-1	CASSFGGAFF	TGTGCCAGCAGTTTCGGTGGGGCTTTCTTT
.	.	TRBV20-1	TRBJ2-1	CSGTLVGGALYGHNEQFF	TGCAGTGGAACGTTAGTGGGGGGGGCTTTATATGGCCACAATGAGCAGTTCTTC
TRBD2	.	TRBV4-1	TRBJ2-7	CASSQVGLAGVYEQYF	TGCGCCAGCAGCCAAGTTGGCCTAGCGGGAGTGTACGAGCAGTACTTC
TRBD2	many	TRBV9	TRBJ2-7	CASSVEAGGSYEQYF	TGTGCCAGCAGCGTAGAGGCGGGAGGATCCTACGAGCAGTACTTC
.	few	TRBV29-1	TRBJ2-2	CSVEGLQGGTGELFF	TGCAGCGTTGAAGGGTTGCAGGGAGGAACCGGGGAGCTGTTTTTT
.	.	TRBV20-1	TRBJ1-5	CSASSLQAGNQPQHF	TGCAGTGCTAGTTCATTGCAGGCGGGCAATCAGCCCCAGCATTTT
.	.	TRBV11-2	TRBJ2-1	CASSPRPDVVGNEQFF	TGTGCCAGCAGCCCCCGCCCCGACGTTGTAGGAAATGAGCAGTTCTTC
.	many	TRBV6-5	TRBJ1-4	CASSTISQNEKLFF	TGTGCCAGCAGCACGATCAGTCAAAATGAAAAACTGTTTTTT
.	few	TRBV10-3	TRBJ2-7	CAISRGPGNEQYF	TGTGCCATCAGTCGGGGCCCGGGGAACGAGCAGTACTTC
.	.	TRBV4-2	TRBJ2-2	CASSQARSREYTGELFF	TGTGCCAGCAGCCAAGCTCGAAGTCGGGAGTACACCGGGGAGCTGTTTTTT
TRBD2	many	TRBV20-1	TRBJ2-7	CSGTGTSASYEQYF	TGCAGTGGAACGGGGACTAGCGCGTCCTACGAGCAGTACTTC
TRBD1	few	TRBV3-1	TRBJ1-1	CASSQALGIGQGASWTEAFF	TGTGCCAGCAGCCAAGCCCTGGGGATCGGACAGGGGGCGAGTTGGACTGAAGCTTTCTTT
.	many	TRBV15	TRBJ2-1	CATSRDEEQGTYNEQFF	TGTGCCACCAGCAGAGATGAGGAACAGGGTACCTACAATGAGCAGTTCTTC
.	many	TRBV7-9	TRBJ1-1	CASSPDAAFF	TGTGCCAGCAGCCCAGATGCGGCTTTCTTT
TRBD2	.	TRBV20-1	TRBJ2-1	CSARWLAVYNEQFF	TGCAGTGCTAGATGGCTAGCGGTCTACAATGAGCAGTTCTTC
.	few	TRBV7-7	TRBJ1-1	CASSLDKNTEAFF	TGTGCTAGCAGTTTGGACAAGAACACTGAAGCTTTCTTT
.	many	TRBV29-1	TRBJ2-7	CSVEGTARDEQYF	TGCAGCGTTGAAGGGACAGCTAGGGACGAGCAGTACTTC
.	.	TRBV7-3	TRBJ2-1	CASSLTGPFGVGEQFF	TGTGCCAGCAGCTTAACGGGTCCATTCGGGGTCGGTGAGCAGTTCTTC